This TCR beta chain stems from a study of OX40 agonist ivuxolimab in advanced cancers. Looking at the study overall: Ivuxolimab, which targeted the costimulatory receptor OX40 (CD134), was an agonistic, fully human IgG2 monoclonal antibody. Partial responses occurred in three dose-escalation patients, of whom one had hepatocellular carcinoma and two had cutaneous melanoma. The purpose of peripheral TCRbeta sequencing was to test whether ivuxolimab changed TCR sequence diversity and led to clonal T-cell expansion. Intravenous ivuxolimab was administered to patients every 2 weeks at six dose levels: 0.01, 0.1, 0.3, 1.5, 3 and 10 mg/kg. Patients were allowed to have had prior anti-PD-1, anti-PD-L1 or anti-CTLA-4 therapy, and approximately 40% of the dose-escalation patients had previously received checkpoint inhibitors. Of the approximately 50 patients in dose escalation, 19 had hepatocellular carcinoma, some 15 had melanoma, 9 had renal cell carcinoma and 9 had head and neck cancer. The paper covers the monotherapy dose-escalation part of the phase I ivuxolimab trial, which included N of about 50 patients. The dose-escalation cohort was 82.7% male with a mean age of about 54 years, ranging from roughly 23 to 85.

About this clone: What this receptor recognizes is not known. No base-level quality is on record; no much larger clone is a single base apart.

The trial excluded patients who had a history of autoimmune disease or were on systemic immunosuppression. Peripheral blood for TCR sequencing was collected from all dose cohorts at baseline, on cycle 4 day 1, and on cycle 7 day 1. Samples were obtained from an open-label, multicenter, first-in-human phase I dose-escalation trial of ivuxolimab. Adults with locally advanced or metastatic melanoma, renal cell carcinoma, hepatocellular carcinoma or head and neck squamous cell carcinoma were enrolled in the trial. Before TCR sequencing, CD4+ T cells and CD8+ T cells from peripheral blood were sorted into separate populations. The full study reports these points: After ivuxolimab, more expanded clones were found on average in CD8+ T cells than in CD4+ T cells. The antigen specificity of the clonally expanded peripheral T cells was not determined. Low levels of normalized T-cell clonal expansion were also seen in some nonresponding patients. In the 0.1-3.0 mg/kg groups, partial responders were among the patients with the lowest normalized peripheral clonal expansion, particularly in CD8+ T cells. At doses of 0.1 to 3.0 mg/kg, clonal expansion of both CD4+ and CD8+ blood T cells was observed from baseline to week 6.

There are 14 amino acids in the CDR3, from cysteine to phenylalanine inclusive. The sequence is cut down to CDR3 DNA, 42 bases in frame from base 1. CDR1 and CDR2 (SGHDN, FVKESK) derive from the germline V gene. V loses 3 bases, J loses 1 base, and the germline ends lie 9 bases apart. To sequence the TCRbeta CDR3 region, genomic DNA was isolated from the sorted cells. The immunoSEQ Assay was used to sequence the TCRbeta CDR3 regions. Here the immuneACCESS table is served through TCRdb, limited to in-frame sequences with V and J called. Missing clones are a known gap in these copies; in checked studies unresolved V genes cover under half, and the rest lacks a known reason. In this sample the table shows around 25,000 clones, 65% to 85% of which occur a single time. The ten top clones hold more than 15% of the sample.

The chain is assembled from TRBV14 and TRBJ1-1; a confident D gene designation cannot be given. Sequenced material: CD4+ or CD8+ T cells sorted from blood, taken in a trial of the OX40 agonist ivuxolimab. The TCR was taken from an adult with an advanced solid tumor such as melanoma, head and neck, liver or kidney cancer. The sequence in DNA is TGTGCCAGCAGCCATCCCGTTGGGAACACTGAAGCTTTCTTT. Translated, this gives CASSHPVGNTEAFF.